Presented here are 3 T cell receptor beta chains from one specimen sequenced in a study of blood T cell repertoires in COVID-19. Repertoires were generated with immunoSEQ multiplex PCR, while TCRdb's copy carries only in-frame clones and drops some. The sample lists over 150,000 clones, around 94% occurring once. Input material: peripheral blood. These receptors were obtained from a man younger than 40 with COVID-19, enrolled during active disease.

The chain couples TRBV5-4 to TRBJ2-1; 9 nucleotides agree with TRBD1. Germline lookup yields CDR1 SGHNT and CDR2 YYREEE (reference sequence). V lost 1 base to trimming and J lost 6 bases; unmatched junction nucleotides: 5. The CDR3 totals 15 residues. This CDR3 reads CASSLQGQGVNEQFF. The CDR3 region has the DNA TGTGCCAGCAGCTTGCAGGGACAGGGTGTCAATGAGCAGTTCTTC.

The CDR3 DNA follows: TGTGCCAGCAGCCTAGACTGGACAGGGGCCAATGAGCAGTTCTTC. Translated, it gives CASSLDWTGANEQFF. The genes are TRBV5-6 and TRBJ2-1, with 9 bases lining up with TRBD1. The trim removed 4 bases at V and 6 bases at J, leaving 8 bases unmatched. The CDR3 is made up of 15 amino acids. CDR1 SGHDT and CDR2 YYEEEE come from the germline V gene.

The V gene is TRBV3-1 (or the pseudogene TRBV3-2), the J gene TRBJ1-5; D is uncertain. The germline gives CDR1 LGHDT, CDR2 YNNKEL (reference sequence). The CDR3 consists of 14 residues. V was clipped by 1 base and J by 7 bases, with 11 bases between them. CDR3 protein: CASSQAGVSQPQHF. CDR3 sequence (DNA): TGTGCCAGCAGCCAAGCCGGGGTTTCCCAGCCCCAGCATTTT.